Included here is one T cell receptor beta chain sequence, with context. RNA isolated from unsorted whole blood supplied the blood RNA, with germline DNA also extracted. The sample is drawn from a study of tumor-infiltrating lymphocytes in primary liver carcinoma. Germline CDR1 LNHDA, CDR2 SQIVND (reference sequence). Deletions cut 9 bases from V and 8 bases from J, with 23 bases between. CDR3 length: 15 amino acids. TCR beta cDNA was reverse-transcribed from about 500 ng of total RNA. The reaction used a constant-region primer and ProtoScript II reverse transcriptase. Three nested multiplex PCR rounds of slightly modified ARM-PCR generated TCR beta libraries. TRBV1-TRBV30 forward primers and a C-beta reverse primer were used in the first two PCR rounds, which each ran for ten to eleven cycles. TCRdb recomputed calls from the multiplex PCR reads with MiXCR, one row per CDR3 protein. This sample carries approximately 330,000 distinct CDR3 sequences, roughly two thirds of them seen once, and the ten largest clones take 6.5%.

The TCR sequence derives from a man aged 40-49 years with primary liver carcinoma and hepatitis B virus infection. The chain carries TRBV19 and TRBJ2-1; weak D call: TRBD1 (5 bases). What was sequenced was peripheral blood. CDR3 coding DNA: TGTGCCAGCCGGCTAGGGGCCACATTAACCCATGAGCAGTTCTTC. It translates to CASRLGATLTHEQFF.